This T cell receptor beta chain emerged from a study of blood T cell repertoires in COVID-19. Study summary: Material from acute and convalescent COVID-19 was sourced from the United States, Italy and Spain. PBMCs, B-cell-depleted T cells, or T cells were the source of the cDNA or gDNA that made up the material.

This CDR3 has 14 residues. From germline, CDR1 is SGHTA and CDR2 FQGNSA. Trimming left V 3 bases short and J 2 bases short, with 10 bases between. In the authors' workflow: Estimates of nucleated cell counts were drawn from the amplification of reference gene primers. Some clones are missing from TCRdb's copy, which holds only in-frame ones; the method was immunoSEQ multiplex PCR. V, J and clone size are taken as reported in that table, and D and trimming were inferred from the DNA itself. The table records 200,000 to 250,000 clones, 87% of them present only once. The sequenced material came from peripheral blood. The sequence was obtained from a woman between 18 and 29 years old who had recovered from COVID-19. The rearrangement links TRBV7-2 to TRBJ2-5; TRBD2 is a possible D gene (5 bases). CDR3 loop: CASSFIRTQETQYF. The CDR3 DNA reads TGTGCCAGCAGCTTCATCCGGACTCAAGAGACCCAGTACTTC.